These 14 T cell receptor beta chains were all obtained from the same sample, sequenced in a study of T-cell reconstitution after alpha-beta-depleted transplantation in children (dated by TCRdb to the mid-2010s). The library was built by means of PCR. Reads for this sample came from an Illumina HiSeq 2500. To normalize quantification of the TCRbeta repertoire, the TCR libraries were built with molecular barcoding that relied on unique molecular identifiers. Using fastp at Q25 and MiXCR, TCRdb reprocessed the public reads and kept productive beta chains. Identical CDR3 protein sequences are pooled into one entry, listed with their most common genes and DNA. This sample is represented by about 47,000 distinct CDR3 sequences; around 50% of them were singletons. Clones ranked in the top ten supply 35% to 45% of the sample. The sample's treatment or condition label, in plain terms: allogeneic hematopoietic cell transplantation with graft depleted of TCRalphabeta T cells and CD19 B cells.

The sequencing here drew on peripheral blood, taken before TCRalphabeta/CD19-depleted stem cell transplant. Source of these receptors: a boy in the first two years of life with SCID, due to receive a stem cell transplant.

The chain couples TRBV7-9 to TRBJ2-7; D might be TRBD2 (5 bases). V lost 3 bases, J lost 6 bases, and 18 bases lay in between. The CDR3 sequence is 15 residues long. CDR1 and CDR2 from the germline V gene are SEHNR and FQNEAQ (reference sequence). This CDR3 is CASSFSALVSGEQYF. CDR3 bases: TGTGCCAGCAGCTTCTCCGCCCTTGTGAGCGGCGAGCAGTACTTC.

This clonotype is a singleton in its sample. The V gene is TRBV5-1, the J gene TRBJ2-5, with D possibly matching TRBD2 (6 bases). This CDR3 is built from 15 residues. Deletions cut 4 bases from V and 4 bases from J, with 17 bases between. Germline CDR1 and CDR2: SGHRS and YFSETQ. CDR3 amino acids: CASSVGGLSRETQYF. In DNA, the CDR3 is TGCGCCAGCAGCGTCGGTGGACTATCCCGAGAGACCCAGTACTTC.

This clonotype was seen ten or more times. The chain is built from TRBV29-1 and TRBJ2-1; the match to TRBD2 covers 7 bases. Germline V gives CDR1 SQVTM, CDR2 ANQGSEA. Trimming took 7 bases from V and 5 from J; bases not matched to a gene: 8. The CDR3 has 13 residues. The CDR3 here is CSARERGNNEQFF. DNA of the CDR3: TGCAGCGCTCGGGAGCGGGGCAACAATGAGCAGTTCTTC.

The chain uses TRBV10-3 and TRBJ1-4, with TRBD1 matching over 7 bases. This CDR3 is 13 amino acids long. The V and J ends lost 6 bases and 4 bases, in that order; junction bases with no gene match: 2. From germline, CDR1 is ENHRY and CDR2 SYGVKD. CDR3 bases: TGTGCCATCAGGGACAGGCTTAATGAAAAACTGTTTTTT. Translating gives CAIRDRLNEKLFF.

The chain has TRBV7-9 and TRBJ1-5; D unresolved. V was cut by 5 bases and J by 3 bases, with 8 bases left in between. Looked up from germline, CDR1 is SEHNR and CDR2 is FQNEAQ (reference sequence). The CDR3 has 13 amino acids. The CDR3 DNA reads TGTGCCAGCAGCGCCGGACCCAATCAGCCCCAGCATTTT. This encodes CASSAGPNQPQHF.

Here the CDR3 DNA reads TGTGCCAGCAGCCCTTCGGGGATCATGAACACTGAAGCTTTCTTT. This translates into CASSPSGIMNTEAFF. The chain is built from TRBV6-4 and TRBJ1-1; D uncertain. The CDR3 runs to 15 residues. The germline CDR1 and CDR2 sequences are MRHNA and SNTAGT. V was clipped by 6 bases and J by 0 bases, with 14 bases between them.

This clonotype was seen a few times. This rearrangement joins TRBV6-1 to TRBJ2-7; D perhaps matches TRBD1 (7 bases). Germline V gives CDR1 MNHNS, CDR2 SASEGT. The CDR3 covers 13 residues. Trimming shortened V by 6 bases and J by 7 bases, and 16 bases separated the two germline ends. The CDR3 reads CASRTGGQREQYF. In nucleotides, the CDR3 is TGTGCCAGCAGAACCGGGGGACAGAGGGAGCAGTACTTC.

The chain has TRBV12-3 or TRBV12-4 and TRBJ2-4; D may be TRBD1 (6 bases). The V and J ends lost 5 bases and 1 base respectively, with 12 bases between them. CDR3 length equals 15 residues. CDR3 sequence reads: CASSGGLRAKNIQYF. The CDR3 DNA reads TGTGCCAGCAGTGGGGGCCTTAGGGCCAAAAACATTCAGTACTTC.

This clonotype was counted between two and nine times. The chain is built from TRBV5-6 and TRBJ1-3; 8 positions match TRBD1. Germline CDR1 and CDR2: SGHDT and YYEEEE. The CDR3 covers 16 residues. With 4 bases clipped from V and 0 bases from J, the junction kept 6 bases outside the gene matches. The CDR3, as DNA: TGTGCCAGCAGCGGATGGACAGGGAACTCTGGAAACACCATATATTTT. The encoded protein is CASSGWTGNSGNTIYF.

The chain is built from TRBV28 and TRBJ2-4, with no clear D. The CDR3 sequence is 17 residues long. Deletions cut 3 bases from V and 0 bases from J, with 15 bases between. Germline CDR1 reads MDHEN; CDR2 reads SYDVKM. CDR3 amino acids: CASSLGLFQLAKNIQYF. The CDR3 nucleotides are TGTGCCAGCAGTTTGGGTCTTTTCCAGCTAGCCAAAAACATTCAGTACTTC.

This clonotype has a handful of counts. The V and J genes are TRBV20-1 and TRBJ2-7; D not resolved. The CDR3 contains 13 residues. The V end was cut by 0 bases, the J end by 7 bases, with 13 bases between. Germline V gives CDR1 DFQATT, CDR2 SNEGSKA (reference sequence). The CDR3 DNA follows: TGCAGTGCTAGAGATACAGTAGGCGTTGAGCAGTACTTC. Translated, it gives CSARDTVGVEQYF.

This clonotype was seen a few times. The chain uses TRBV15 and TRBJ1-1; tentatively, D is TRBD1 (5 bases). V was clipped by 5 bases and J by 3 bases, with 10 bases between them. Germline loops: CDR1 LNHNV, CDR2 YYDKDF (reference sequence). This CDR3 contains 13 residues. The CDR3 sequence: CATSVGGDTEAFF. The CDR3 nucleotides read TGTGCCACCAGCGTCGGGGGGGACACTGAAGCTTTCTTT.

The chain couples TRBV5-1 to TRBJ1-2, with unresolved D. Germline CDR1 and CDR2: SGHRS and YFSETQ. V was pared by 7 bases and J by 6 bases, with 19 bases between. There are 14 residues in the CDR3. The CDR3 nucleotides read TGCGCCAGCGGACTAGAGGACCTAGTCGATGGCTACACCTTC. It codes for CASGLEDLVDGYTF. Full variable domain (remainder filled in from reference TRBV5-1 and TRBJ1-2): KAGVTQTPRYLIKTRGQQVTLSCSPISGHRSVSWYQQTPGQGLQFLFEYFSETQRNKGNFPGRFSGRQFSNSRSEMNVSTLELGDSALYLCASGLEDLVDGYTFGSGTRLTVV.

The J gene is TRBJ2-1, the V gene TRBV5-4, with D perhaps TRBD2 (7 bases). Germline V lookup: CDR1 SGHNT, CDR2 YYREEE (reference sequence). This CDR3 spans 15 amino acids. Trimming stripped 6 bases from V and 3 bases from J, with 16 bases between. CDR3: CASTPNGGHYNEQFF. In nucleotides, the CDR3 is TGTGCCAGCACCCCTAACGGGGGGCACTACAATGAGCAGTTCTTC.